This TCR beta chain comes out of a study of blood T cells in healthy people across ages. The second PCR ran roughly 6 to 11 cycles with a sample-barcoded 5' primer and J-beta primers. Each CDR3 protein is one row after TCRdb ran MiXCR on the 5' RACE reads. The profile shows around 990,000 distinct CDR3 sequences, 35% to 40% of them singletons. Worth noting for this clonotype: The conserved closing phenylalanine or tryptophan is absent in this CDR3, likely reflecting a read error.

Extraction of total RNA produced a minimum of 5 micrograms from each sample. The CDR3 is 15 amino acids. The V end was cut by 4 bases, the J end by 7 bases, with 16 bases between. Per germline, CDR1 SGHDN and CDR2 FVKESK. The rearrangement links TRBV14 to TRBJ1-4; no clear D. Sequencing used blood. This TCR derives from a man younger than 30 in good health. The CDR3 DNA sequence: TGTGCCAGCAGCCCCGGCTCGCCCGCTCTTGAAAAACTGTTTTCT. It encodes CASSPGSPALEKLFS.